One and the same sample provided the 14 T cell receptor beta chains below, sequenced in a study of OX40 agonist ivuxolimab in advanced cancers. TCRdb's copy holds only in-frame clones and misses some; the assay was immunoSEQ multiplex PCR. This table has 40,000 to 55,000 clones, 89% appearing once. Sequenced material: CD4+ or CD8+ T cells sorted from blood, taken in a trial of the OX40 agonist ivuxolimab. These receptors were taken from an adult with an advanced solid tumor such as melanoma, head and neck, liver or kidney cancer.

The rearrangement joins TRBV4-2 to TRBJ1-2; no clear D gene. V was pared by 4 bases and J by 4 bases, with 10 bases between. The CDR3 runs 13 residues. Per the germline V gene, CDR1 is LGHNA and CDR2 is YNFKEQ. CDR3 residues: CASSPGGIYGYTF. CDR3 nucleotide sequence: TGTGCCAGCAGCCCTGGAGGCATCTATGGCTACACCTTC.

The chain links TRBV30 to TRBJ2-1; 11 bases are shared with TRBD2. Germline CDR1 GTSNPN, CDR2 SVGIG (reference sequence). The junction had 12 bases not matched to a gene; V was cut back by 0 bases and J by 5 bases. This CDR3 is built from 18 residues. The CDR3 region is CAWSVRGTSGLGDNEQFF. The CDR3 DNA follows: TGTGCCTGGAGTGTACGGGGGACTAGCGGCCTTGGGGACAATGAGCAGTTCTTC.

This clone was seen a handful of times. The rearrangement links TRBV6-5 to TRBJ1-2; no firm D call. CDR3 size: 14 residues. CDR1 and CDR2 (germline): MNHEY, SVGAGI. Trimming removed 5 bases from V and 6 bases from J, with 16 bases in between. CDR3 in amino acids: CASSESKGGHGYTF. The CDR3 DNA sequence: TGTGCCAGCAGTGAAAGTAAGGGAGGGCATGGCTACACCTTC.

The gene calls are TRBV11-2 and TRBJ2-1; D is undetermined. V lost 6 bases and J 8 bases, leaving 20 bases between the germline ends. CDR1 is SGHAT and CDR2 is FQNNGV in the germline V gene. The CDR3 is 15 amino acids. CDR3 residues: CASSSGPSPNYEQFF. The CDR3 DNA sequence: TGTGCCAGCAGTTCCGGACCAAGCCCAAACTATGAGCAGTTCTTC.

The rearrangement links TRBV7-9 to TRBJ1-2; 7 bases are a match to TRBD1. With V trimmed by 5 bases and J by 7 bases, 7 bases remained unmatched. Germline lookup yields CDR1 SEHNR and CDR2 FQNEAQ (reference sequence). The CDR3 consists of 13 residues. The CDR3 DNA reads TGTGCCAGCAGCCCGACAGGGACGTCTGGCTACACCTTC. It yields the protein CASSPTGTSGYTF. The full variable domain, completed using reference TRBV7-9 and TRBJ1-2, is DTGVSQNPRHKITKRGQNVTFRCDPISEHNRLYWYRQTLGQGPEFLTYFQNEAQLEKSRLLSDRFSAERPKGSFSTLEIQRTEQGDSAMYLCASSPTGTSGYTFGSGTRLTVV.

This clone has just one count. This sequence joins TRBV7-9 and TRBJ2-4; 8 nucleotides match TRBD1. With V trimmed by 5 bases and J by 8 bases, 8 bases remained unmatched. The CDR3 runs to 14 residues. Per germline, CDR1 SEHNR and CDR2 FQNEAQ (reference sequence). CDR3 in amino acids: CASSRQGMVDIQYF. The CDR3 coding sequence is TGTGCCAGCAGCCGACAGGGGATGGTGGACATTCAGTACTTC.

CDR3 protein: CASRLDRQTYEQYF. DNA for the CDR3: TGTGCAAGTCGCTTAGACCGTCAGACTTACGAGCAGTACTTC. The genes are TRBV12-2 and TRBJ2-7; the table's D call of TRBD2 was not tested on the DNA. TRBV12-2 is given as a pseudogene. The CDR3 consists of 14 residues.

The J gene is TRBJ1-2, the V gene TRBV7-9, with 11 positions matching TRBD1. The germline gives CDR1 SEHNR, CDR2 FQNEAQ (reference sequence). The CDR3 loop spans 14 amino acids. The ends lost 1 base at V and 6 bases at J; junction bases unmatched: 1. Here the CDR3 reads CASSLGTGGDGYTF. The CDR3 region has the DNA TGTGCCAGCAGCTTAGGGACAGGGGGCGATGGCTACACCTTC.

V is TRBV5-6 and J is TRBJ1-5; D is unresolved. Deletions cut 0 bases from V and 0 bases from J, with 13 bases between. In germline, CDR1 is SGHDT, CDR2 YYEEEE. This CDR3 comprises 17 residues. CDR3 nucleotides: TGTGCCAGCAGCTTGGCCGGTGGGAGGACTAGCAATCAGCCCCAGCATTTT. Amino acid sequence: CASSLAGGRTSNQPQHF.

The chain has TRBV19 and TRBJ2-5, with D maybe TRBD2 (6 bases). CDR1 and CDR2 from the germline V gene are LNHDA and SQIVND (reference sequence). The CDR3 loop spans 13 amino acids. V was clipped by 10 bases and J by 1 base, with 13 bases between them. CDR3 sequence: CATSRESQETQYF. The DNA of the CDR3 is TGTGCCACCTCCCGGGAGAGCCAAGAGACCCAGTACTTC. The entire variable domain, with the rest obtained from reference TRBV19 and TRBJ2-5, is as follows: DGGITQSPKYLFRKEGQNVTLSCEQNLNHDAMYWYRQDPGQGLRLIYYSQIVNDFQKGDIAEGYSVSREKKESFPLTVTSAQKNPTAFYLCATSRESQETQYFGPGTRLLVL.

This chain uses TRBV4-1 with TRBJ1-4, with D perhaps TRBD1 (5 bases). CDR1 and CDR2 (germline): MGHRA, YSYEKL. V was shortened by 4 bases and J by 7 bases, with 13 bases between the two germline ends. This CDR3 has 14 amino acids. Here the CDR3 reads CASSPRQRSEKLFF. CDR3 nucleotides: TGCGCCAGCAGCCCTCGACAGAGAAGTGAAAAACTGTTTTTT.

This chain connects TRBV5-8 to TRBJ2-1, with D unresolved. Trimming shortened V by 1 base and J by 8 bases, and 19 bases separated the two germline ends. The CDR3 length is 16 residues. Germline V gene sequence: CDR1 SGHTS, CDR2 YDEGEE. The CDR3 is CASSLRPGSFLDEQFF. The CDR3 DNA reads TGTGCCAGCAGCTTGAGGCCAGGCAGTTTCCTCGATGAGCAGTTCTTC.

The count of this clone is one. The CDR3 bases are TGCGCCAGCAGTGTCTGGGAGGATGAGCAGTTCTTC. This encodes CASSVWEDEQFF. The gene calls are TRBV10-2 and TRBJ2-1; D might be TRBD2 (6 bases). The V and J ends lost 4 bases and 8 bases respectively, with 9 bases between them. Germline-derived CDR1 and CDR2 are WSHSY and SAAADI. There are 12 residues in the CDR3.

The chain has TRBV10-3 and TRBJ1-2; tentatively, D is TRBD1 (5 bases). The CDR3 consists of 15 residues. Germline values: CDR1 ENHRY, CDR2 SYGVKD. V dropped 4 bases and J dropped 1 base, with 13 bases sitting between them. In nucleotides, the CDR3 is TGTGCCATCAGTGGCACGGGGGAGTATAACTATGGCTACACCTTC. Amino acids: CAISGTGEYNYGYTF.